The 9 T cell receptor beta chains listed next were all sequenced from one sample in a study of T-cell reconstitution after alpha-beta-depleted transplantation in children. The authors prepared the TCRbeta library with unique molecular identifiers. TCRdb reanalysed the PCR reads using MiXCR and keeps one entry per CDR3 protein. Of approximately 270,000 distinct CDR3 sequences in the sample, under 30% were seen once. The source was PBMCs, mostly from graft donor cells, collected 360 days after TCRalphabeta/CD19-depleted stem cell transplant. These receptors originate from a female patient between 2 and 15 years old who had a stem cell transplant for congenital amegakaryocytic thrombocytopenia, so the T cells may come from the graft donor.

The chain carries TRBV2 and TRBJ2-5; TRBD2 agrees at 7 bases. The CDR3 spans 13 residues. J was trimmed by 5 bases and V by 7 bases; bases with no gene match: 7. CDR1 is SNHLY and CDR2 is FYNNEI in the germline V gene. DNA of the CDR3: TGTGCCAGCAATGTTTACGGGAGGGAGACCCAGTACTTC. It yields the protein CASNVYGRETQYF.

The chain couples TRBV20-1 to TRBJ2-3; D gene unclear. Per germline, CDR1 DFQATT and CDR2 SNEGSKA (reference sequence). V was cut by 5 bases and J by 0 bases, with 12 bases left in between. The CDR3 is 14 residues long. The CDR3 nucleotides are TGCAGTGCTCTCCGGCCGGCTAGCACAGATACGCAGTATTTT. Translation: CSALRPASTDTQYF.

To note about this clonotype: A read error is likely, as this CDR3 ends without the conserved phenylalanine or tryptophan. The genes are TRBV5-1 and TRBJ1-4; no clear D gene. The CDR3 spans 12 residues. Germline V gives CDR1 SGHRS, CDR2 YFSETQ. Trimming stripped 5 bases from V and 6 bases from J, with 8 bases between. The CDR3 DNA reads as TGCGCCAGCAGTCGGGAGGATGAAAAACTGTTTTAT. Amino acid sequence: CASSREDEKLFY.

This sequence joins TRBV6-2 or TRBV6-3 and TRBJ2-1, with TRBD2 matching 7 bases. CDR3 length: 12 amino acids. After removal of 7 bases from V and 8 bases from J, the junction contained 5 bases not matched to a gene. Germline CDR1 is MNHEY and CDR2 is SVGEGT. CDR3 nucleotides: TGTGCCAGCATAGGGGAGGGCGATGAGCAGTTCTTC. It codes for CASIGEGDEQFF.

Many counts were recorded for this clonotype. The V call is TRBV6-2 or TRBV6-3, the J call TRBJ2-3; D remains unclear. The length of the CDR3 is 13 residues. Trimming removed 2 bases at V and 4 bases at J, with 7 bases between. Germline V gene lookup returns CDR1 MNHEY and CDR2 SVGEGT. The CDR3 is CASSYAPPDTQYF. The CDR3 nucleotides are TGTGCCAGCAGTTACGCCCCCCCAGATACGCAGTATTTT.

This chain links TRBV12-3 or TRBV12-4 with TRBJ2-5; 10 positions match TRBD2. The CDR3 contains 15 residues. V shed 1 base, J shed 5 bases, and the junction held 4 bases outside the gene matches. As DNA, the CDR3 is TGTGCCAGCAGTTTAGTACTAGCGGGGTTTGAGACCCAGTACTTC. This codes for CASSLVLAGFETQYF.

This chain's CDR3 is CASSLSGIQSYEQYF. The CDR3 nucleotides read TGTGCCAGCAGTTTATCCGGAATTCAATCCTACGAGCAGTACTTC. The chain carries TRBV27 and TRBJ2-7; D is ambiguous. CDR1 and CDR2 from the germline V gene are MNHEY and SMNVEV (reference sequence). V was shortened by 0 bases and J by 1 base, with 10 bases between the two germline ends. The CDR3 spans 15 residues.

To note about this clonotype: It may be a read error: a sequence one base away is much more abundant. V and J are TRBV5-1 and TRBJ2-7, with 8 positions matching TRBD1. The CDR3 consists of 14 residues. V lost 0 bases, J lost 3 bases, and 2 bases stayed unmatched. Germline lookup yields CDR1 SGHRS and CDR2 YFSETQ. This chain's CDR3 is CASSLGDRSYEQYF. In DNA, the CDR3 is TGCGCCAGCAGCTTGGGGGACAGGAGCTACGAGCAGTACTTC.

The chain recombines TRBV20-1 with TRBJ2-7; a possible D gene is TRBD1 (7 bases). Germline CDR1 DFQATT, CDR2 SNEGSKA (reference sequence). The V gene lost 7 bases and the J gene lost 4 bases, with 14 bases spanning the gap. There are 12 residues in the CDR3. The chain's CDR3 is CSVEGAGYEQYF. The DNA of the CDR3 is TGCAGTGTAGAGGGGGCGGGGTACGAGCAGTACTTC.